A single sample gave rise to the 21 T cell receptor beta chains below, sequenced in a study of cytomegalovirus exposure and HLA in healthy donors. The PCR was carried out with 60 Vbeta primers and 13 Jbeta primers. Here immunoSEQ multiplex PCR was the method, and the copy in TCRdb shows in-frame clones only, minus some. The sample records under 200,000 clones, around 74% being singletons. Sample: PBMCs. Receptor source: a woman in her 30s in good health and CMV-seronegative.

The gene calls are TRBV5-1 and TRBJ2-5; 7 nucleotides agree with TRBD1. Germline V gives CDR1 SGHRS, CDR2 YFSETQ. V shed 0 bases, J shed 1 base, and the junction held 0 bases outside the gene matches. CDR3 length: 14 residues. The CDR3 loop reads CASSLEGAQETQYF. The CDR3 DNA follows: TGCGCCAGCAGCTTGGAGGGGGCCCAAGAGACCCAGTACTTC.

As DNA, the CDR3 is TGTGCCAGCAGCTTGGGCAGGGTAGGTAGGGGCTACACCTTC. It specifies CASSLGRVGRGYTF. The chain couples TRBV5-6 to TRBJ1-2; perhaps TRBD1 as D (5 bases). This CDR3 contains 14 residues. V lost 0 bases and J 8 bases, leaving 14 bases between the germline ends. The germline CDR1 and CDR2 sequences are SGHDT and YYEEEE.

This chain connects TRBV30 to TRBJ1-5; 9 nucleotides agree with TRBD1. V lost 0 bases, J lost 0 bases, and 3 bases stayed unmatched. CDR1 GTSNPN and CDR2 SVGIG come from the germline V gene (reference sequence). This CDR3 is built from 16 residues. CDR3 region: CAWSVGTGLSNQPQHF. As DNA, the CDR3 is TGTGCCTGGAGTGTAGGGACAGGGCTTAGCAATCAGCCCCAGCATTTT.

The CDR3 DNA reads TGTGCCAGCAGCCACTTTAGCGGGGGCGACCAAGAGACCCAGTACTTC. It is translated as CASSHFSGGDQETQYF. The chain joins TRBV14 to TRBJ2-5; 9 nucleotides line up with TRBD2. V lost 3 bases to trimming and J lost 0 bases; unmatched junction nucleotides: 5. The CDR3 length is 16 residues. Germline lookup yields CDR1 SGHDN and CDR2 FVKESK.

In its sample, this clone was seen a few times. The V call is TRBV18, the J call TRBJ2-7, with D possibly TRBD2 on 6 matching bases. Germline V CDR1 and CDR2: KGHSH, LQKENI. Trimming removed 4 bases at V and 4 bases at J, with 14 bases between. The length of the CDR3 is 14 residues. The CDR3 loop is CASSHDVGGYEQYF. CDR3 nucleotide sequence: TGTGCCAGCTCACATGATGTTGGGGGGTACGAGCAGTACTTC. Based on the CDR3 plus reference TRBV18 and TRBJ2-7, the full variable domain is NAGVMQNPRHLVRRRGQEARLRCSPMKGHSHVYWYRQLPEEGLKFMVYLQKENIIDESGMPKERFSAEFPKEGPSILRIQQVVRGDSAAYFCASSHDVGGYEQYFGPGTRLTVT.

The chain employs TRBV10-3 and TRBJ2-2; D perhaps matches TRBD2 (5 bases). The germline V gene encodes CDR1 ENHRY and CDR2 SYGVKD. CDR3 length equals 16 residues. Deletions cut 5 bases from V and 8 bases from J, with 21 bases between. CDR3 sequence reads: CAISPIGQTNRGELFF. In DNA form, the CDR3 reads TGTGCCATCAGTCCTATTGGGCAGACTAATAGGGGGGAGCTGTTTTTT.

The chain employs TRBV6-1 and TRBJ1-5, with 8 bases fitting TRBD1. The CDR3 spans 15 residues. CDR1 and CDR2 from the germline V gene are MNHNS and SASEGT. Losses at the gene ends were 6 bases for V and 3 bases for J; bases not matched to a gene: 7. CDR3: CASSERTGINQPQHF. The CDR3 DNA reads TGTGCCAGCAGCGAAAGGACAGGGATCAATCAGCCCCAGCATTTT.

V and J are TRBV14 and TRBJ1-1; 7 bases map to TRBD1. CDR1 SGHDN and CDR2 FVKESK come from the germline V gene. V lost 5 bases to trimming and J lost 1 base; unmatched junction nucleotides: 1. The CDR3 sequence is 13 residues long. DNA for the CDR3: TGTGCCAGCAGCTGGACAGGGAACACTGAAGCTTTCTTT. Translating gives CASSWTGNTEAFF.

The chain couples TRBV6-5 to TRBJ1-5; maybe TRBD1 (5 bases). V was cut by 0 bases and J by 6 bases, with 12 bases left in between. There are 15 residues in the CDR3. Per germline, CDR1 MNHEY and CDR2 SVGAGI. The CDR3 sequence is CASSYSSPRGQPQHF. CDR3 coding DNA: TGTGCCAGCAGTTACTCGTCACCTAGGGGTCAGCCCCAGCATTTT.

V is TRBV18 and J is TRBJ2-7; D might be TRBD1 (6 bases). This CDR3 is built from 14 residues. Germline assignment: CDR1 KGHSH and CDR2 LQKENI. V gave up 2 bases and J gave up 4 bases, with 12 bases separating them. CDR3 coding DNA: TGTGCCAGCTCACCATCTGACAGGCGGTACGAGCAGTACTTC. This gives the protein CASSPSDRRYEQYF.

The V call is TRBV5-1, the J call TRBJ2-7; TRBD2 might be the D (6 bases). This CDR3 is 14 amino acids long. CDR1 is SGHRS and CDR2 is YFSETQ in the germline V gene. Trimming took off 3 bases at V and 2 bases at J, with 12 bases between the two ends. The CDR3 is CASSSRDFPYEQYF. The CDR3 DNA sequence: TGCGCCAGCAGCTCCCGGGACTTTCCCTACGAGCAGTACTTC.

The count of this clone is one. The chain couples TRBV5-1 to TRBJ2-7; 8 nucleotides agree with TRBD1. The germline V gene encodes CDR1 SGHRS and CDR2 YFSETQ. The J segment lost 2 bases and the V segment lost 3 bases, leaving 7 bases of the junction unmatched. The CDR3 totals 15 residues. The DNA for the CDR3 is TGCGCCAGCAGCTGGCAACCACAGGGGGCCTACGAGCAGTACTTC. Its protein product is CASSWQPQGAYEQYF.

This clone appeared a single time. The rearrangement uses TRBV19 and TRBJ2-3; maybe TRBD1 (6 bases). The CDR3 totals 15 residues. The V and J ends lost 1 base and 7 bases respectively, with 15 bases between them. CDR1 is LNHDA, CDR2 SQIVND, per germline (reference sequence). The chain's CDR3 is CASSIGDNLGNTQYF. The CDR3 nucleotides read TGTGCCAGTAGTATAGGGGACAACCTCGGGAATACGCAGTATTTT.

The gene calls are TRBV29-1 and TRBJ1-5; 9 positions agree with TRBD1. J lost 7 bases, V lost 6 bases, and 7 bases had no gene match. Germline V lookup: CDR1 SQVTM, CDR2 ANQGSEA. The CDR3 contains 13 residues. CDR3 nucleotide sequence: TGCAGCGTGACAGGGGGGTGGGGGCAGCCCCAGCATTTT. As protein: CSVTGGWGQPQHF. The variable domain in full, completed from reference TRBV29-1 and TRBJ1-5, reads SAVISQKPSRDICQRGTSLTIQCQVDSQVTMMFWYRQQPGQSLTLIATANQGSEATYESGFVIDKFPISRPNLTFSTLTVSNMSPEDSSIYLCSVTGGWGQPQHFGDGTRLSIL.

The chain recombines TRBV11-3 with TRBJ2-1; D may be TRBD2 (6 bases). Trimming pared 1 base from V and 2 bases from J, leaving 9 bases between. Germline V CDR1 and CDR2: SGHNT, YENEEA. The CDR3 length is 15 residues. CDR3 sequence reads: CASSLGTGAYNEQFF. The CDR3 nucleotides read TGTGCCAGCAGCTTAGGCACGGGGGCCTACAATGAGCAGTTCTTC.

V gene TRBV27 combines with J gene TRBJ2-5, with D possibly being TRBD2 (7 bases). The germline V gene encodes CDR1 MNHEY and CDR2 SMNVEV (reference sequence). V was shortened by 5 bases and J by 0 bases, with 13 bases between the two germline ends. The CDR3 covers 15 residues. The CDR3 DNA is TGTGCCAGCAGTGTCGTGGGGGGGCACCAAGAGACCCAGTACTTC. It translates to CASSVVGGHQETQYF.

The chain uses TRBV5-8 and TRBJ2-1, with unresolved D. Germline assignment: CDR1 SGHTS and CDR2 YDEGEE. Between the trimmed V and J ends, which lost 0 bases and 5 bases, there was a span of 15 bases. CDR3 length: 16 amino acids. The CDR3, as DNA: TGTGCCAGCAGCTTGGTAATCTCATCTATCAACAATGAGCAGTTCTTC. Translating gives CASSLVISSINNEQFF.

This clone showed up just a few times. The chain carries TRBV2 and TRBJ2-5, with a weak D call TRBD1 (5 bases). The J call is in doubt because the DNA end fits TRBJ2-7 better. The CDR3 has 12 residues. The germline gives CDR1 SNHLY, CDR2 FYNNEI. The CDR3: CASSGQNYEQYF. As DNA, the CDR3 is TGTGCCAGCAGTGGACAGAACTACGAGCAGTACTTC.

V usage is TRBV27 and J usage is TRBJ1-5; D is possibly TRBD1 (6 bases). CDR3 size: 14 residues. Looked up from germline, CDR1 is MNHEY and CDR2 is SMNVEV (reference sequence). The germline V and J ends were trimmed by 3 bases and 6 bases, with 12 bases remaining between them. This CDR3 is CASSFTGISQPQHF. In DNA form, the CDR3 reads TGTGCCAGCAGTTTCACAGGGATTTCTCAGCCCCAGCATTTT.

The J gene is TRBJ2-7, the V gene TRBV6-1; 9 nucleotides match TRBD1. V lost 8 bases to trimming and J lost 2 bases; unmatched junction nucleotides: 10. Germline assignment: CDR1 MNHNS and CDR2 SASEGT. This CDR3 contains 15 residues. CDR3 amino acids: CASPRRTGVPYEQYF. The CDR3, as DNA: TGTGCCAGCCCCCGTCGGACAGGGGTTCCCTACGAGCAGTACTTC.

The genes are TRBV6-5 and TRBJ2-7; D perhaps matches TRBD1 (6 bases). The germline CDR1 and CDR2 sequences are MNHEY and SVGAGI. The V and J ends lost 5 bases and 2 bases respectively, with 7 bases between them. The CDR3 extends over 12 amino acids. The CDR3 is CASSQGTYEQYF. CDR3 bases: TGTGCCAGCAGTCAGGGGACCTACGAGCAGTACTTC.